The rows below give T cell receptor beta chains drawn from one sample of a study of T cell changes during pregnancy in multiple sclerosis. Here immunoSEQ multiplex PCR was the method, and the copy in TCRdb shows in-frame clones only, minus some. This sample yields tens of thousands of clones, of which nearly 95% are seen a single time; 0.47% belongs to the top ten. The sample in question was CD4+ T cells from peripheral blood mononuclear cells, obtained in the first trimester of pregnancy. These TCRs come from a female donor with multiple sclerosis, enrolled in a pregnancy study. Both conserved end residues are part of each CDR3. The order of the fields is D gene, V gene, clone size, J gene, CDR3 DNA, CDR3 protein. The D gene is left open where the match is weak. Clone size, where shown, is once, few, many, or a class for clones that have expanded.

TRBD1,TRBV19,.,TRBJ2-7,TGTGCCAGTAGTATTTTCGGGACAGCCGGCGAGCAGTACTTC,CASSIFGTAGEQYF
TRBD1,TRBV5-5,.,TRBJ1-2,TGTGCCAGCAGCTTGGGGGGACAGGGGCCCTTCACCCAACTCTATGGCTACACCTTC,CASSLGGQGPFTQLYGYTF
TRBD1,TRBV19,.,TRBJ1-2,TGTGCCAGTATCCCAGGGGGGAACGGCTATGGCTACACCTTC,CASIPGGNGYGYTF
.,TRBV18,once,TRBJ1-4,TGTGCCAGCTCACCGTTGAGACCTAACCCAGGGCGGGGTGAAAAACTGTTTTTT,CASSPLRPNPGRGEKLFF
.,TRBV29-1,.,TRBJ1-1,TGCAGCGTTGACCGCAGGTTGAGTACTGAAGCTTTCTTT,CSVDRRLSTEAFF
TRBD2,TRBV4-1,.,TRBJ2-1,TGCGCCAGCAGCCAAGCAGCAGCGGGGGGGCTTAGGGAGCAGTTCTTC,CASSQAAAGGLREQFF
TRBD1,TRBV2,.,TRBJ1-5,TGTGCCAGCAGGAGTACGGGACAGGGGAATCAGCCCCAGCATTTT,CASRSTGQGNQPQHF
TRBD1,TRBV2,once,TRBJ1-4,TGTGCCAGCAGTGAAGACAGGGGGCGAGGAGAAAAACTGTTTTTT,CASSEDRGRGEKLFF
TRBD1,TRBV6-1,.,TRBJ2-1,TGTGCCAGCAGCGCCGGACAGGCGTCCTACAATGAGCAGTTCTTC,CASSAGQASYNEQFF
TRBD1,TRBV9,.,TRBJ1-6,TGTGCCAGCAGCGGGGGGACAGGGTATAATTCACCCCTCCACTTT,CASSGGTGYNSPLHF
TRBD1,TRBV6-4,.,TRBJ1-5,TGTGCCACGAGGACAGGGTGGCAGCCCCAGCATTTT,CATRTGWQPQHF
.,TRBV7-9,once,TRBJ2-5,TGTGCCGCAGCAGGGGTGGGGGAGACCCAGTACTTC,CAAAGVGETQYF
TRBD1,TRBV25-1,.,TRBJ2-7,TGTGCCAGCAGTTCCACAGGGGGCTACTCCTACGAGCAGTACTTC,CASSSTGGYSYEQYF
.,TRBV19,once,TRBJ2-7,TGTGCCAGTAGTATTGTCCGGACAATCAGCTCCTACGAGCAGTACTTC,CASSIVRTISSYEQYF
.,TRBV15,few,TRBJ1-4,TGTGCCACCAGTCGTTTCGGGAGGGGTTTAGAGGAAAAACTGTTTTTT,CATSRFGRGLEEKLFF
.,TRBV19,.,TRBJ1-3,TGTGCCAGTAGTATGTCGACAGGTTTCTCTGGAAACACCATATATTTT,CASSMSTGFSGNTIYF
.,TRBV6-6,.,TRBJ1-6,TGTGCCAGCAGTTTGCGAGCAGGGTACGCTTCACCCCTCCACTTT,CASSLRAGYASPLHF
.,TRBV7-9,.,TRBJ1-5,TGTGCCGGGGGGTCCGATCAGCCCCAGCATTTT,CAGGSDQPQHF
TRBD1,TRBV9,.,TRBJ2-1,TGTGCCAGCAGCGTTATAGGGGGCGTCGAGCAGTTCTTC,CASSVIGGVEQFF
TRBD1,TRBV2,.,TRBJ1-6,TGTGCCAGCATCCAGGGGGTTGGTTCACCCCTCCACTTT,CASIQGVGSPLHF
TRBD1,TRBV18,.,TRBJ1-1,TGTGCCAGCTCACCACGGACAGGGGCGAACACTGAAGCTTTCTTT,CASSPRTGANTEAFF
.,TRBV29-1,.,TRBJ2-1,TGCAGCGTGGGGAGGGGGGGGGCATCCTACAATGAGCAGTTCTTC,CSVGRGGASYNEQFF
TRBD2,TRBV7-6,.,TRBJ2-2,TGTGCCAGCAGCTTACGACTAGCGGGGCCCACCGGGGAGCTGTTTTTT,CASSLRLAGPTGELFF
TRBD1,TRBV7-3,.,TRBJ1-1,TGTGCCAGCAGCCATACAGGGGACACTGAAGCTTTCTTT,CASSHTGDTEAFF
.,TRBV2,once,TRBJ1-1,TGTGCCAGCAGGGGGGGGAGGGACACTGAAGCTTTCTTT,CASRGGRDTEAFF
.,TRBV6-6,.,TRBJ2-1,TGTGCCAGCAGTTACCGGAGGGATTACAATGAGCAGTTCTTC,CASSYRRDYNEQFF